The clone carrying this T cell receptor (beta chain) was counted a few times. Antigen: not known. The sample comes from a study of T-cell memory formation after mild COVID-19. Study conclusions and caveats: Later expanders leaned toward CD4+, whereas clones contracting from day 15 to 85 were balanced CD4/CD8. Mainly CM and EM harbored the contracting CD4+ clones; mainly EMRA harbored the CD8+ ones.

One entry per CDR3 protein results from TCRdb running MiXCR on the 5' RACE reads. The table has approximately 260,000 distinct CDR3 sequences, 16% seen once; the top ten hold 22%. Germline-derived CDR1 and CDR2 are DFQATT and SNEGSKA (reference sequence). The CDR3 totals 11 residues. Trimming took 6 bases from V and 13 from J; bases not matched to a gene: 6. The chain carries TRBV20-1 and TRBJ1-6, with 7 bases aligning to TRBD1. Sequences were obtained from PBMCs or a T cell subset sorted from them (not recorded which). This receptor was obtained from a man aged 18 to 30 who had mild COVID-19 (a few samples of this study predate the infection). Cell type and time point are not known. In DNA form, the CDR3 reads TGCAGTGCAGAGAAGGGACAGCCCCTCCACTTT. Amino acids: CSAEKGQPLHF.